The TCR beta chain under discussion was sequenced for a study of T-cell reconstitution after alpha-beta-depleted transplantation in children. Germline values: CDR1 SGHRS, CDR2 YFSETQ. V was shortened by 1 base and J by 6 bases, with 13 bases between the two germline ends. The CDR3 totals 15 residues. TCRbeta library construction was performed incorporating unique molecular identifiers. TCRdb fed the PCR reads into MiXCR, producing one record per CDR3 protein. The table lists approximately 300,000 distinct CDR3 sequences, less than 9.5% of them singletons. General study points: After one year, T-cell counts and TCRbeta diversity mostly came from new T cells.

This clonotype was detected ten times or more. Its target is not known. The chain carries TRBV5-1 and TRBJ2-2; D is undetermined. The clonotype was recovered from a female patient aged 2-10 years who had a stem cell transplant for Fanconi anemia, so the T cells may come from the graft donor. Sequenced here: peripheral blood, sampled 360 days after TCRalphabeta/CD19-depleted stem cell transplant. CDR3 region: CASSLILSLSGELFF. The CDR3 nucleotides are TGCGCCAGCAGCTTGATTCTATCGCTTTCCGGGGAGCTGTTTTTT. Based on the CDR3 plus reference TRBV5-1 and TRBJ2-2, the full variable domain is KAGVTQTPRYLIKTRGQQVTLSCSPISGHRSVSWYQQTPGQGLQFLFEYFSETQRNKGNFPGRFSGRQFSNSRSEMNVSTLELGDSALYLCASSLILSLSGELFFGEGSRLTVL.